Below, 8 T cell receptor beta chains from the same sample are listed, as sequenced in a study of T cell responses to AZD1222 COVID-19 vaccine. Sequencing was performed with immunoSEQ multiplex PCR; in TCRdb, only in-frame clones are kept and a portion is missing. Among roughly 33,000 clones listed, around 78% were seen once. Sequenced material: peripheral blood, taken 28 days after the second AZD1222 dose. The receptors were gathered from an adult who received the AZD1222 COVID-19 vaccine.

The chain uses TRBV5-8 and TRBJ1-5, with D perhaps TRBD1 (5 bases). The V gene lost 4 bases and the J gene lost 5 bases, with 16 bases spanning the gap. CDR3 length equals 15 residues. Germline V gene lookup returns CDR1 SGHTS and CDR2 YDEGEE. The CDR3, as DNA: TGTGCCAGCAGCAGTGGGGCAGTTGCGGATCAGCCCCAGCATTTT. Protein sequence: CASSSGAVADQPQHF.

The chain joins TRBV10-1 to TRBJ2-3, with D perhaps TRBD1 (6 bases). The CDR3 totals 15 residues. Per the germline V gene, CDR1 is WNHNN and CDR2 is SYGVQD (reference sequence). V was cut by 6 bases and J by 0 bases, with 13 bases left in between. The CDR3 spells CASSPGQYSTDTQYF. For the CDR3, the DNA is TGCGCCAGCAGCCCCGGACAGTATAGCACAGATACGCAGTATTTT.

V gene TRBV18 combines with J gene TRBJ1-2; D gene uncertain. The CDR3 runs to 16 residues. Germline CDR1 KGHSH, CDR2 LQKENI. The ends were cut back, 5 bases at V and 6 bases at J, with 22 bases in the middle. CDR3 DNA: TGTGCCAGCTCATCAACTTCGGACGGAGGAGTGGATGGCTACACCTTC. Its protein is CASSSTSDGGVDGYTF.

J is TRBJ1-1 and V is TRBV7-2, with TRBD1 as a possible D gene (6 bases). In germline, CDR1 is SGHTA, CDR2 FQGNSA. Between the trimmed V and J ends, which lost 6 bases and 4 bases, there was a span of 12 bases. The CDR3 covers 13 residues. Here the CDR3 DNA reads TGTGCCAGCAGGATACAGGGAGCCACTGAAGCTTTCTTT. Amino acids: CASRIQGATEAFF.

The chain employs TRBV7-9 and TRBJ2-7; perhaps TRBD1 as D (5 bases). Germline V gene sequence: CDR1 SEHNR, CDR2 FQNEAQ (reference sequence). This CDR3 is built from 15 residues. V was shortened by 2 bases and J by 5 bases, with 16 bases between the two germline ends. The CDR3 DNA sequence: TGTGCCAGCAGCTTAAGGTCGGACGGCAGGGACGAGCAGTACGTC. Encoded protein: CASSLRSDGRDEQYV.

The rearrangement joins TRBV6-5 to TRBJ2-7; 8 bases agree with TRBD1. The CDR3 sequence is 13 residues long. Trimming took 7 bases from V and 2 from J; bases not matched to a gene: 4. Germline assignment: CDR1 MNHEY and CDR2 SVGAGI. The CDR3 region is CASNRDRTYEQYV. The CDR3 nucleotides are TGTGCCAGCAACCGGGACAGGACCTACGAGCAGTACGTC.

This sequence joins TRBV7-9 and TRBJ1-4; TRBD1 matches at 8 bases. The CDR3 is made up of 14 amino acids. The germline CDR1 and CDR2 sequences are SEHNR and FQNEAQ (reference sequence). Trimming removed 4 bases from V and 8 bases from J; junction bases left unmatched: 6. CDR3 protein: CASSSDRGREKLFF. In DNA form, the CDR3 reads TGTGCCAGCAGCTCCGACAGGGGTAGAGAAAAACTGTTTTTT.

This clone was detected a few times. The chain couples TRBV7-2 to TRBJ1-1; no reliable D call. The V gene's germline CDR1 is SGHTA and CDR2 FQGNSA. The CDR3 is made up of 15 amino acids. Trimming took off 2 bases at V and 1 base at J, with 11 bases between the two ends. The CDR3 nucleotides read TGTGCCAGCAGCTTAAGGTGGTTGGGGAACACTGAAGCTTTCTTT. It is translated as CASSLRWLGNTEAFF.